This is a list of T cell receptor beta chains from one sample in a study of a mutant IDH1 vaccine in newly diagnosed glioma. These receptors' targets are unknown. Libraries were prepared by immunoSEQ multiplex PCR; TCRdb keeps only in-frame clonotypes and omits some of them. The sample lists 100,000 to 120,000 clones; roughly nine tenths were seen once. Sequenced here: PBMCs, sampled from a glioma patient whose treatment included an IDH1 peptide vaccine. These receptors all come from a woman between 50 and 59 years old with glioma. Each CDR3 is given with its conserved first and last residue. The D gene is left open where the match is weak. Expanded clones get a size class; other rows say once, few or many, or leave the size out.

>.|TRBJ2-2|TRBD2|16|TRBV9
CASSVGNSGRAGELFF
TGTGCCAGCAGCGTAGGCAATAGCGGGAGAGCCGGGGAGCTGTTTTTT
>.|TRBJ1-5|.|12|TRBV10-3
CAISETDQPQHF
TGTGCCATCAGTGAGACTGATCAGCCCCAGCATTTT
>.|TRBJ2-3|.|12|TRBV11-3
CASSLGPDTQYF
TGTGCCAGCAGCTTAGGGCCAGATACGCAGTATTTT
>.|TRBJ1-1|.|13|TRBV7-3
CASSPGANTEAFF
TGTGCCAGCAGCCCTGGGGCAAACACTGAAGCTTTCTTT
>.|TRBJ1-1|.|14|TRBV6-6
CASSYINGEKPGPF
TGTGCCAGCAGTTACATAAACGGGGAAAAACCGGGACCCTTT
>.|TRBJ2-5|.|13|TRBV30
CAWRKGGGETQYF
TGTGCCTGGAGAAAGGGCGGCGGGGAGACCCAGTACTTC
>.|TRBJ2-7|TRBD1|16|TRBV28
CASSTSTGGVPYEQYF
TGTGCCAGCAGTACCTCAACAGGGGGCGTCCCCTACGAGCAGTACTTC
>.|TRBJ2-5|.|14|TRBV6-5
CASSTWGLGETQYF
TGTGCCAGCAGCACGTGGGGCCTCGGGGAGACCCAGTACTTC
>.|TRBJ2-3|TRBD2|15|TRBV9
CASSPGGGSTDTQYF
TGTGCCAGCAGCCCCGGGGGGGGCAGCACAGATACGCAGTATTTT
>.|TRBJ1-1|.|13|TRBV30
CAWSIDTNTEAFF
TGTGCCTGGAGTATTGACACAAACACTGAAGCTTTCTTT
>.|TRBJ2-7|TRBD2|15|TRBV27
CASSSATSRMYEQYF
TGTGCCAGCAGTTCGGCGACTAGCCGCATGTACGAGCAGTACTTC
>.|TRBJ1-1|.|14|TRBV7-9
CASSLQQGGTEAFF
TGTGCCAGCAGCTTACAACAGGGTGGCACTGAAGCTTTCTTT
>.|TRBJ2-3|.|16|TRBV5-1
CASSLAQQLGTDTQYF
TGCGCCAGCAGCTTGGCCCAGCAGTTGGGCACAGATACGCAGTATTTT
>.|TRBJ2-1|TRBD2|15|TRBV6-6
CASTYSSTSANEQFF
TGTGCCAGCACCTACAGTTCGACTAGCGCCAATGAGCAGTTCTTC
>.|TRBJ1-2|.|10|TRBV9
CASRRGGYTF
TGTGCCAGCAGGAGAGGTGGCTACACCTTC
>.|TRBJ1-6|.|16|TRBV5-1
CASSLSATPGNSPLHF
TGCGCCAGCAGCTTGTCGGCCACCCCAGGGAATTCACCCCTCCACTTT
>few|TRBJ2-3|TRBD1|16|TRBV12-5
CASGLGQGAPEDTQYF
TGTGCTAGTGGTTTGGGCCAGGGGGCCCCCGAAGATACGCAGTATTTT
>.|TRBJ2-1|TRBD1|15|TRBV2
CASSARTGSYNEQFF
TGTGCCAGCAGCGCAAGGACAGGGTCCTACAATGAGCAGTTCTTC
>.|TRBJ2-2|TRBD2|16|TRBV7-9
CASSLPGGRVTGELFF
TGTGCCAGCAGCTTACCGGGCGGGAGGGTCACCGGGGAGCTGTTTTTT
>.|TRBJ2-5|.|14|TRBV5-1
CASTAGRLGETQYF
TGCGCCAGCACGGCAGGGAGGTTAGGTGAGACCCAGTACTTC
>few|TRBJ2-7|.|11|TRBV28
CASSSTYEQYF
TGTGCCAGCAGTTCCACCTACGAGCAGTACTTC
>few|TRBJ2-3|.|14|TRBV9
CASSPRTDGDTQYF
TGTGCCAGCAGCCCACGGACTGACGGTGATACGCAGTATTTT
>once|TRBJ2-7|.|13|TRBV6-5
CASSPGLFYEQYF
TGTGCCAGCAGTCCCGGGCTCTTCTACGAGCAGTACTTC
>.|TRBJ2-1|.|17|TRBV5-1
CASSLASSEGYYNEQFF
TGCGCCAGCAGCTTGGCGTCTAGCGAAGGCTATTACAATGAGCAGTTCTTC
>.|TRBJ1-5|TRBD1|14|TRBV4-1
CASSRGTDNQPQHF
TGCGCCAGCAGCCGCGGGACAGACAATCAGCCCCAGCATTTT
>.|TRBJ2-7|TRBD1|16|TRBV5-1
CASSFFQADRGNEQYF
TGCGCCAGCAGCTTTTTTCAGGCGGACAGGGGCAACGAGCAGTACTTC
>.|TRBJ2-7|.|13|TRBV5-4
CASSFRETHEQYF
TGTGCCAGCAGCTTTAGGGAAACCCACGAGCAGTACTTC
>.|TRBJ2-3|.|15|TRBV6-1
CASSPQDRSTDTQYF
TGTGCCAGCAGTCCCCAGGACAGAAGCACAGATACGCAGTATTTT
>.|TRBJ2-7|.|13|TRBV9
CASGRQDTYEQYF
TGTGCCAGCGGACGACAGGACACCTACGAGCAGTACTTC
>.|TRBJ2-7|TRBD1|10|TRBV2
CVTWTGQGSF
TGTGTCACCTGGACGGGACAGGGCAGCTTC
>.|TRBJ1-2|.|12|TRBV11-2
CASSLANYGYTF
TGTGCCAGCAGCTTAGCAAACTATGGCTACACCTTC
>few|TRBJ1-1|.|15|TRBV27
CASSLKVGLSTEAFF
TGTGCCAGCAGTTTAAAGGTGGGGCTTAGCACTGAAGCTTTCTTT
>.|TRBJ2-1|.|16|TRBV7-3
CASSPIGGGAENEQFF
TGTGCCAGCAGCCCTATTGGAGGGGGCGCGGAAAATGAGCAGTTCTTC
>.|TRBJ2-2|TRBD1|15|TRBV5-4
CASSLGQGGYGELFF
TGTGCCAGCAGCTTGGGACAGGGTGGGTACGGGGAGCTGTTTTTT
>.|TRBJ1-1|.|11|TRBV4-1
CASSSGTEAFF
TGCGCCAGCAGCTCAGGGACTGAAGCTTTCTTT
>.|TRBJ2-5|.|12|TRBV5-1
CASSYRPETQYF
TGCGCCAGCAGCTATCGCCCAGAGACCCAGTACTTC
>once|TRBJ2-7|.|12|TRBV18
CASSSVSYEQYF
TGTGCCAGCTCAAGTGTTTCCTACGAGCAGTACTTC
>.|TRBJ2-2|.|13|TRBV30
CAWSWGINGELFF
TGTGCCTGGAGTTGGGGAATAAACGGGGAGCTGTTTTTT
>.|TRBJ2-1|TRBD1|15|TRBV7-9
CASSLRVTGVNEQFF
TGTGCCAGCAGCTTAAGGGTGACAGGGGTTAATGAGCAGTTCTTC
>once|TRBJ2-7|.|14|TRBV27
CASSLSGVVYEQYF
TGTGCCAGCAGTTTGTCAGGGGTTGTCTACGAGCAGTACTTC
>once|TRBJ1-3|.|15|TRBV6-5
CASSALRRIGNTIYF
TGTGCCAGCAGTGCCCTGCGGAGAATTGGAAACACCATATATTTT
>.|TRBJ1-3|.|14|TRBV6-5
CASSSWNSGTTIYF
TGTGCCAGCAGTTCGTGGAACAGTGGAACCACCATATATTTT
>once|TRBJ1-2|.|14|TRBV4-1
CASSLDEEEGGYTF
TGCGCCAGCAGCCTGGACGAAGAGGAAGGTGGCTACACCTTC
>.|TRBJ2-3|.|13|TRBV6-4
CASSDSPTDTQYF
TGTGCCAGCAGTGACTCCCCCACAGATACGCAGTATTTT
>few|TRBJ1-1|.|10|TRBV20-1
CSARSSGAFF
TGCAGTGCTAGGTCCTCGGGGGCTTTCTTT
>once|TRBJ2-1|.|15|TRBV10-2
CASSASRLLGNEQFF
TGCGCCAGCAGTGCGTCACGCCTTCTCGGGAATGAGCAGTTCTTC
>.|TRBJ1-1|.|12|TRBV30
CAWSRGRTEAFF
TGTGCCTGGAGCAGGGGTAGGACTGAAGCTTTCTTT
>.|TRBJ2-1|TRBD1|16|TRBV4-1
CASSSRTGFLDNEQFF
TGCGCCAGCAGCTCTAGGACAGGGTTTTTAGACAATGAGCAGTTCTTC
>.|TRBJ2-1|TRBD2|16|TRBV27
CASSLIGLAYYNEQFF
TGTGCCAGCAGTTTAATTGGACTAGCGTACTACAATGAGCAGTTCTTC
>.|TRBJ2-5|.|13|TRBV7-8
CASTAGQQETQYF
TGTGCCAGCACCGCGGGACAGCAAGAGACCCAGTACTTC